The TCR beta chain described here comes from a study of T cell changes during pregnancy in multiple sclerosis. Clones were read by immunoSEQ multiplex PCR, and TCRdb kept only the in-frame ones, dropping some. The table records some 71,000 clones, roughly 91% of them present only once. The CDR3 is made up of 13 amino acids. The germline gives CDR1 LNHDA, CDR2 SQIVND (reference sequence). V dropped 10 bases and J dropped 5 bases, with 17 bases sitting between them. Sample: peripheral blood, taken in the third trimester of pregnancy. This TCR derives from a female donor with multiple sclerosis, enrolled in a pregnancy study. V and J are TRBV19 and TRBJ1-1, with D possibly matching TRBD1 (6 bases). Here the CDR3 DNA reads TGTGCCACGGGGGGCGTCAAGGGAACTGAAGCTTTCTTT. This translates into CATGGVKGTEAFF.